Below, 4 T cell receptor beta chains from the same sample are listed, as sequenced in a study of CD8 T cells in ankylosing spondylitis (dated 2017 in TCRdb). Libraries came from 5' RACE. The reads were generated on an Illumina HiSeq 2500. The public reads were quality trimmed at Q25 with fastp and then assembled into clones with MiXCR by TCRdb, keeping productive beta chains. Each CDR3 protein gets just one entry, which takes the most common genes and DNA from the rows behind it. This sample is represented by about 33,000 distinct CDR3 sequences; about 11% of them were singletons. The ten largest clones add up to roughly a fifth of the sample. Material: synovial fluid, either unsorted or a sorted T cell fraction (not recorded which). Receptor source: a male donor with ankylosing spondylitis.

This clonotype appeared many times. The rearrangement uses TRBV12-3 or TRBV12-4 and TRBJ2-1; 9 positions match TRBD1. The CDR3 has 15 amino acids. V was clipped by 6 bases and J by 6 bases; unmatched bases: 9. The DNA of the CDR3 is TGTGCCAGCAGCTGGTCCGGGACAGGGAGCAATGAGCAGTTCTTC. Protein: CASSWSGTGSNEQFF.

The rearrangement links TRBV20-1 to TRBJ2-1, with D unclear. This CDR3 contains 13 residues. V lost 5 bases, J lost 0 bases, and 8 bases lay in between. The germline gives CDR1 DFQATT, CDR2 SNEGSKA (reference sequence). In DNA, the CDR3 is TGCAGTGCTGCGGTAAGCTCCTACAATGAGCAGTTCTTC. This encodes CSAAVSSYNEQFF.

This rearrangement joins TRBV7-9 to TRBJ1-4; no firm D call. The germline V and J ends were trimmed by 4 bases and 7 bases, with 10 bases remaining between them. The CDR3 spans 13 residues. Germline loops: CDR1 SEHNR, CDR2 FQNEAQ (reference sequence). The CDR3 region is CASSSPFVEKLFF. In DNA, the CDR3 is TGTGCCAGCAGCTCCCCCTTCGTTGAAAAACTGTTTTTT.

This clonotype was counted many times. CDR3: CASGSGLTDTQYF. CDR3 DNA: TGTGCCAGCGGGTCAGGACTCACAGATACGCAGTATTTT. The gene calls are TRBV28 and TRBJ2-3, with D possibly matching TRBD2 (5 bases). CDR1 and CDR2 from the germline V gene are MDHEN and SYDVKM. V lost 8 bases and J lost 2, with 11 bases in between. CDR3 length: 13 amino acids.